The 27 T cell receptor beta chains below were found in one sample sequenced in a study of tumor and adjacent non-tumor tissue in lung cancer. The template was RNA from unsorted bulk tissue. The normal lung tissue was taken more than 3 cm from the tumor edge. The library came from three nested PCR rounds adapted from ARM-PCR protocols. MiXCR, applied by TCRdb to the multiplex PCR reads, yields one record per CDR3 protein. The data show approximately 110,000 distinct CDR3 sequences, roughly three fifths seen once. Material for sequencing was distant non-tumor lung tissue. The receptors derive from a man between 60 and 70 years old with non-small cell lung cancer.

This clonotype was detected a few times. This chain joins TRBV5-1 and TRBJ2-1; D remains unclear. Germline V gene data show CDR1 as SGHRS and CDR2 as YFSETQ. The CDR3 is 14 residues long. Deletions cut 0 bases from V and 8 bases from J, with 12 bases between. The CDR3 reads CASSLETDRDEQFF. For the CDR3, the DNA is TGCGCCAGCAGCTTGGAGACGGATAGGGATGAGCAGTTCTTC.

Note on this clonotype: Germline is not matched at one junction end, which may reflect a read error. The V and J genes are TRBV12-3 or TRBV12-4 and TRBJ2-7; D not certain. The CDR3 sequence is 14 residues long. Here the CDR3 DNA reads TGTGCTAGCAGTTTAGTTGACACAGCCTACAAGCAGTACTTC. Encoded protein: CASSLVDTAYKQYF.

The chain is built from TRBV12-3 or TRBV12-4 and TRBJ1-1; 7 nucleotides line up with TRBD1. The CDR3 covers 11 residues. Trimming cost V 10 bases and J 8 bases; bases outside gene matches: 7. CDR3 amino acids: CANRGTDEAFF. The CDR3 coding sequence is TGTGCCAACAGAGGGACAGACGAAGCTTTCTTT.

A remark on this clonotype: Germline and junction disagree at one end, which may indicate a read error. This chain uses TRBV6-5 with TRBJ1-2; no reliable D call. The CDR3 runs 15 residues. The germline V gene encodes CDR1 MNHEY and CDR2 SVGAGI. CDR3 in amino acids: CASSYSMVANYGHTF. The CDR3 DNA reads TGTGCCAGCAGTTACTCGATGGTCGCTAACTATGGCCACACCTTC.

This clonotype was picked up many times. This chain uses TRBV6-1 with TRBJ1-2, with D hard to call. There are 15 residues in the CDR3. With 5 bases removed from V and 4 bases from J, the gap between germline ends came to 17 bases. CDR1 MNHNS and CDR2 SASEGT come from the germline V gene. For the CDR3, the DNA is TGTGCCAGCAGTCAGTCGACACAGATTTCCTATGGCTACACCTTC. This encodes CASSQSTQISYGYTF.

This clonotype was counted ten times or more. The chain employs TRBV7-8 and TRBJ2-1; 11 bases agree with TRBD2. The CDR3 loop spans 18 amino acids. The V and J ends lost 5 bases and 7 bases, in that order; junction bases with no gene match: 16. Germline V lookup: CDR1 SGHVS, CDR2 FQNEAQ. CDR3 coding DNA: TGTGCCAGCAGCATCCGGGACAGGGTGCTAGCGGGAGGTAATGAGCAGTTCTTC. As protein: CASSIRDRVLAGGNEQFF.

Concerning this clonotype: The final CDR3 position lacks the conserved phenylalanine or tryptophan, pointing to a likely read error. V is TRBV15 and J is TRBJ2-7; D possibly uses TRBD1 or TRBD2 (6 bases each). V was shortened by 1 base and J by 4 bases, with 11 bases between the two germline ends. The V gene's germline CDR1 is LNHNV and CDR2 YYDKDF (reference sequence). This CDR3 has 14 amino acids. This CDR3 is CATSRARGPYEQYL. Here the CDR3 DNA reads TGTGCCACCAGCAGAGCCCGGGGGCCGTACGAGCAGTACTTA.

This clonotype has more than one count but fewer than ten. This sequence joins TRBV29-1 and TRBJ1-4, with a tentative D call TRBD1 (6 bases). Between the trimmed V and J ends, which lost 3 bases and 8 bases, there was a span of 16 bases. CDR3 length equals 14 residues. Germline V gene sequence: CDR1 SQVTM, CDR2 ANQGSEA. As DNA, the CDR3 is TGCAGCGTTGATTCCCGGACAGTGGGCGAAAAACTGTTTTTT. Translating it yields CSVDSRTVGEKLFF. Filled out from reference TRBV29-1 and TRBJ1-4, the complete variable domain reads SAVISQKPSRDICQRGTSLTIQCQVDSQVTMMFWYRQQPGQSLTLIATANQGSEATYESGFVIDKFPISRPNLTFSTLTVSNMSPEDSSIYLCSVDSRTVGEKLFFGSGTQLSVL.

A remark on this clonotype: A read error may account for a junction end that differs from germline. In DNA form, the CDR3 reads TGTGTCAGCAGCTTAACGAGGATTGCGAGTGAACAGTTCTTC. This sequence encodes CVSSLTRIASEQFF. The chain recombines TRBV7-3 with TRBJ2-1; D is ambiguous. In germline, CDR1 is SGHTA, CDR2 FQGTGA. The CDR3 length is 14 residues.

Note on this clonotype: This CDR3 fails to terminate in the conserved phenylalanine or tryptophan, so it likely reflects a read error. This sequence joins TRBV29-1 and TRBJ2-7; D is perhaps TRBD2 (5 bases). The V end lost 6 bases, the J end lost 4 bases, and 19 bases lay between the germline ends. Germline V gene data show CDR1 as SQVTM and CDR2 as ANQGSEA. The CDR3 consists of 14 residues. DNA for the CDR3: TGCAGCGTCTTGGGAGAAACCTCTGCTTACGAGCAGTACTTG. This sequence encodes CSVLGETSAYEQYL.

This clonotype was counted many times. The chain combines TRBV6-5 with TRBJ2-1; 12 bases align to TRBD2. There are 14 residues in the CDR3. The ends lost 7 bases at V and 8 bases at J; junction bases unmatched: 6. Germline loops: CDR1 MNHEY, CDR2 SVGAGI. DNA of the CDR3: TGTGCCAGCATGACTAGCGGGAGTGGTGATGAGCAGTTCTTC. Translation: CASMTSGSGDEQFF.

The chain joins TRBV10-2 to TRBJ2-7; D might be TRBD1 (6 bases). Germline-derived CDR1 and CDR2 are WSHSY and SAAADI. The CDR3 is 17 amino acids. V shed 1 base and J shed 5 bases, with 21 bases lying between them. CDR3 in DNA: TGCGCCAGCAGTGAGTGGTTTGGACAGCCGATCATCCACGAGCAGTACTTC. Protein sequence: CASSEWFGQPIIHEQYF.

The rearrangement joins TRBV20-1 to TRBJ1-1; no firm D call. Germline V gene lookup returns CDR1 DFQATT and CDR2 SNEGSKA (reference sequence). CDR3 size: 14 residues. The V end was cut by 7 bases, the J end by 8 bases, with 23 bases between. This CDR3 is CSVKTPGRISEAFF. In DNA form, the CDR3 reads TGCAGTGTCAAGACGCCAGGCCGAATCTCCGAAGCTTTCTTT.

This clonotype was observed a handful of times. The V and J genes are TRBV12-3 or TRBV12-4 and TRBJ1-2, with D hard to call. This CDR3 region has 16 residues. V was trimmed by 6 bases and J by 7 bases, leaving 24 bases between them. The CDR3 region has the DNA TGTGCCAGCAGCCCACCGGGGTTTAGTGCTGTGGGTGGCTACACCTTC. It yields the protein CASSPPGFSAVGGYTF.

A remark on this clonotype: Its ends do not fully match the called genes, so a read error is possible. The gene calls are TRBV6-5 and TRBJ1-5, with TRBD1 matching over 11 bases. Germline-derived CDR1 and CDR2 are MNHEY and SVGAGI. CDR3 length equals 20 residues. CDR3 sequence: CASSSGQGARCRVANQPQLF. The CDR3 DNA is TGTGCCAGCAGTTCAGGACAGGGGGCGAGATGTCGGGTAGCCAATCAGCCCCAGCTTTTT.

Points on this clonotype: This likely comes from a read error, as the CDR3 has no conserved phenylalanine or tryptophan at its end. The rearrangement joins TRBV6-5 to TRBJ2-1; 10 positions match TRBD2. CDR3 length: 19 residues. Germline lookup yields CDR1 MNHEY and CDR2 SVGAGI. This chain's CDR3 is CSSPYRGLAKKMIYNEQFL. CDR3 coding DNA: TGTTCCAGCCCTTATAGGGGACTAGCGAAAAAGATGATCTACAATGAGCAGTTCTTA.

Note on this clonotype: Sequence at one end of the junction differs from germline and may be a read error. The rearrangement joins TRBV20-1 to TRBJ2-7; D perhaps matches TRBD2 (6 bases). Germline CDR1 reads DFQATT; CDR2 reads SNEGSKA (reference sequence). This CDR3 is 15 amino acids long. For the CDR3, the DNA is TGCAATGCTAGTGGTGAAGGGAGCGGGTGGTACGAGCAGTACTTC. Translated, it gives CNASGEGSGWYEQYF.

The rearrangement links TRBV24-1 to TRBJ2-2, with D unclear. The V end lost 2 bases, the J end lost 2 bases, and 11 bases lay between the germline ends. From germline, CDR1 is KGHDR and CDR2 SFDVKD. The CDR3 has 16 residues. The CDR3, as DNA: TGTGCCACCAGTGATTCCGGGTCATCAAACACCGGGGAGCTGTTTTTT. Protein: CATSDSGSSNTGELFF.

The table lists this clonotype with a count of one. One end of the junction does not line up with germline, which may come from a read error. The CDR3 loop is CTSTANPYYNEQFF. The CDR3 DNA is TGTACCAGCACTGCGAATCCCTACTACAATGAGCAGTTCTTC. V usage is TRBV6-1 and J usage is TRBJ2-1; D unresolved. CDR3 size: 14 residues. Germline lookup yields CDR1 MNHNS and CDR2 SASEGT.

In the case of this clonotype: At one boundary the junction diverges from the germline segment, which might be a read error. The gene calls are TRBV20-1 and TRBJ2-1, with a weak D call TRBD1 (5 bases). The CDR3 has 12 residues. CDR1 DFQATT and CDR2 SNEGSKA come from the germline V gene (reference sequence). The CDR3 spells CSASLTDNEQFF. CDR3 in DNA: TGCAGTGCTTCCTTGACAGACAATGAACAGTTCTTC.

On this clonotype: This is likely a read error, given that the CDR3 carries no conserved phenylalanine or tryptophan at its end. The J gene is TRBJ2-5, the V gene TRBV11-3; D unresolved. This CDR3 region has 13 residues. CDR1 and CDR2 from the germline V gene are SGHNT and YENEEA. In nucleotides, the CDR3 is TGTACCAGCAGCGTGTACACCACAGAGACCCAGTACATC. It is translated as CTSSVYTTETQYI.

With regard to this clonotype: A read error may produce the germline difference seen at one junction end. The V and J genes are TRBV6-5 and TRBJ1-5; D possibly corresponds to TRBD1 (6 bases). CDR3 size: 16 residues. Germline V gene sequence: CDR1 MNHEY, CDR2 SVGAGI. The CDR3 loop reads CASSSQQGTGNQPQHF. CDR3 in DNA: TGTGCTAGCAGCTCTCAACAGGGTACAGGTAATCAGCCCCAGCATTTT.

Remarks on this clonotype: An end of the junction does not agree with germline; a read error may underlie this. The chain employs TRBV5-1 and TRBJ2-2; TRBD2 matches at 13 bases. The CDR3 contains 18 residues. The germline gives CDR1 SGHRS, CDR2 YFSETQ. The CDR3 DNA sequence: TGCGCCAGCAGCCTCAGGACTAGCGGGAGACCAACCACCGGGGACCTGTTTTTT. It is translated as CASSLRTSGRPTTGDLFF. Drawing the rest from reference TRBV5-1 and TRBJ2-2, the complete variable domain is KAGVTQTPRYLIKTRGQQVTLSCSPISGHRSVSWYQQTPGQGLQFLFEYFSETQRNKGNFPGRFSGRQFSNSRSEMNVSTLELGDSALYLCASSLRTSGRPTTGDLFFGEGSRLTVL.

V gene TRBV7-3 combines with J gene TRBJ2-1, with D possibly matching TRBD1 (5 bases). Germline V gives CDR1 SGHTA, CDR2 FQGTGA. The CDR3 totals 12 residues. Trimming pared 5 bases from V and 10 bases from J, leaving 12 bases between. The CDR3 DNA reads as TGTGCCAGCAGCGCAACAGGCATAGAGCAGTTCTTC. Translation: CASSATGIEQFF.

This clonotype was observed once. Possible read error: a much larger clone is one base away. The chain links TRBV5-6 to TRBJ2-1; D not certain. The CDR3 has 15 amino acids. Germline V lookup: CDR1 SGHDT, CDR2 YYEEEE. Trimming took off 0 bases at V and 4 bases at J, with 11 bases between the two ends. DNA of the CDR3: TGTGCCAGCAGCTTGGGTGGCGTTCATTACAATGAGCAGTTCTTC. It codes for CASSLGGVHYNEQFF.

Concerning this clonotype: An end of the junction differs from the germline gene, which may be a read error. This chain joins TRBV12-3 or TRBV12-4 and TRBJ1-2; TRBD1 matches 9 bases. The CDR3 contains 14 residues. This chain's CDR3 is CASTPTGGGCGYTF. The CDR3 DNA is TGCGCCAGCACCCCGACAGGGGGAGGGTGTGGCTACACCTTC.

This sequence joins TRBV7-9 and TRBJ2-7, with D possibly matching TRBD1 (6 bases). The CDR3 consists of 18 residues. Germline CDR1 reads SEHNR; CDR2 reads FQNEAQ (reference sequence). The V gene lost 5 bases and the J gene lost 4 bases, with 27 bases spanning the gap. CDR3 sequence: CASSQGGTDSLPLYEQYF. The CDR3 nucleotides are TGTGCCAGCAGCCAAGGCGGTACGGACAGTCTACCACTTTACGAGCAGTACTTC.